The 7 T cell receptor beta chains given below trace back to one sample, sequenced in a study of T cells in localized non-small cell lung cancer. Using immunoSEQ multiplex PCR, the repertoire was profiled, and TCRdb retains in-frame clones only, with some absent. Of roughly 76,000 clones listed, about 78% are singletons. The sample here was PBMCs, taken before any cancer treatment. The receptors here all came from a man between 40 and 75 years old with stage II squamous cell lung carcinoma.

The V and J genes are TRBV5-8 and TRBJ2-3, with TRBD1 as a possible D gene (5 bases). V lost 7 bases and J lost 0, with 18 bases in between. The length of the CDR3 is 16 residues. CDR1 and CDR2 from the germline V gene are SGHTS and YDEGEE. The CDR3 region is CASQKGKRTSTDTQYF. The CDR3 region has the DNA TGTGCCAGCCAAAAGGGGAAAAGAACTAGCACAGATACGCAGTATTTT. The whole variable domain, remainder taken from reference TRBV5-8 and TRBJ2-3, is EAGVTQSPTHLIKTRGQQATLRCSPISGHTSVYWYQQALGLGLQFLLWYDEGEERNRGNFPPRFSGRQFPNYSSELNVNALELEDSALYLCASQKGKRTSTDTQYFGPGTRLTVL.

The chain employs TRBV11-1 and TRBJ2-1, with a weak D call TRBD2 (5 bases). The V and J ends lost 5 bases and 7 bases respectively, with 12 bases between them. The CDR3 has 13 residues. Germline V gene lookup returns CDR1 SGHAT and CDR2 FQDESV (reference sequence). The CDR3, as DNA: TGTGCCAGCAGCCGCTCGGGGAAGAATGAGCAGTTCTTC. Protein: CASSRSGKNEQFF. Full variable domain (outside the CDR3, taken from reference TRBV11-1 and TRBJ2-1): EAEVAQSPRYKITEKSQAVAFWCDPISGHATLYWYRQILGQGPELLVQFQDESVVDDSQLPKDRFSAERLKGVDSTLKIQPAELGDSAMYLCASSRSGKNEQFFGPGTRLTVL.

J is TRBJ1-1 and V is TRBV29-1, with D perhaps TRBD1 (5 bases). Between the trimmed V and J ends, which lost 3 bases and 2 bases, there was a span of 19 bases. The germline CDR1 and CDR2 sequences are SQVTM and ANQGSEA. The CDR3 is made up of 16 amino acids. In nucleotides, the CDR3 is TGCAGCGTTGACAAGGGACGGTTAAACCCAAACACTGAAGCTTTCTTT. Protein sequence: CSVDKGRLNPNTEAFF.

This chain links TRBV28 with TRBJ2-1, with D uncertain. The CDR3 sequence is 14 residues long. Trimming left V 5 bases short and J 2 bases short, with 10 bases between. Germline CDR1 and CDR2: MDHEN and SYDVKM. CDR3 loop: CASSTIRAYNEQFF. The CDR3 DNA is TGTGCCAGCAGTACCATCCGGGCCTACAATGAGCAGTTCTTC.

V usage is TRBV7-3 and J usage is TRBJ1-1; D is unclear. Germline V gene sequence: CDR1 SGHTA, CDR2 FQGTGA. The CDR3 runs 12 residues. V was cut by 0 bases and J by 8 bases, with 7 bases left in between. This CDR3 reads CASSLTASEAFF. The CDR3 DNA reads as TGTGCCAGCAGCTTAACAGCTTCAGAAGCTTTCTTT.

The V and J genes are TRBV7-9 and TRBJ2-1; a possible D gene is TRBD2 (5 bases). The V gene's germline CDR1 is SEHNR and CDR2 FQNEAQ (reference sequence). V was clipped by 7 bases and J by 3 bases, with 13 bases between them. The CDR3 consists of 14 residues. The CDR3 nucleotides are TGTGCCAGCACCCGGACTGAGGGCTACAATGAGCAGTTCTTC. Translation: CASTRTEGYNEQFF.

The rearrangement links TRBV18 to TRBJ1-2; TRBD1 matches 11 bases. The junction had 7 bases not matched to a gene; V was cut back by 6 bases and J by 4 bases. This CDR3 region has 15 residues. Germline lookup yields CDR1 KGHSH and CDR2 LQKENI. The CDR3 nucleotides read TGTGCCAGCTCTCGGGACAGGGGGAAGACCTATGGCTACACCTTC. Its translation: CASSRDRGKTYGYTF.